Listed below are T cell receptor beta chains from one sample, sequenced in a study of cytomegalovirus exposure and HLA in healthy donors. The repertoire was sequenced with immunoSEQ multiplex PCR; TCRdb's copy has only in-frame clones and lacks some. The sample has about 120,000 clones; roughly 9.9% are singletons. Source material: PBMCs. The receptor source for this set is a young man in good health and CMV-seronegative. The CDR3 runs from the conserved cysteine through the conserved F or W. The order of the fields is J gene, D gene, V gene, clone size, CDR3 DNA, CDR3 protein. A D gene is named only where the DNA matches it firmly. Only some rows state a clone size, as once, few, many or a class for expanded clones.

J gene: TRBJ2-5; D gene: TRBD1; V gene: TRBV2; clone size: few; CDR3 DNA: TGTGCCAGCAGTACGACAGGGGTAAGGCAAGAGACCCAGTACTTC; CDR3 protein: CASSTTGVRQETQYF
J gene: TRBJ1-6; D gene: NA; V gene: TRBV5-1; clone size: NA; CDR3 DNA: TGCGCCAGCAGCTTGGCCGGTGGGAGCTCCTATAATTCACCCCTCCACTTT; CDR3 protein: CASSLAGGSSYNSPLHF
J gene: TRBJ2-7; D gene: NA; V gene: TRBV29-1; clone size: NA; CDR3 DNA: TGCAGCGCCAACTATAAATACGAGCAGTACTTC; CDR3 protein: CSANYKYEQYF
J gene: TRBJ2-2; D gene: NA; V gene: TRBV19; clone size: NA; CDR3 DNA: TGTGCCAGTAGGGTTTCCGGGACACGCACCGGGGAGCTGTTTTTT; CDR3 protein: CASRVSGTRTGELFF
J gene: TRBJ2-1; D gene: NA; V gene: TRBV6-1; clone size: NA; CDR3 DNA: TGTGCCAGCGGGTTCCGCGAGCGGGATGAGCAGTTCTTC; CDR3 protein: CASGFRERDEQFF
J gene: TRBJ1-6; D gene: TRBD1; V gene: TRBV6-5; clone size: NA; CDR3 DNA: TGTGCCAGCAGTTCCACCAAGGGACAGGGCAAATCACCCCTCCACTTT; CDR3 protein: CASSSTKGQGKSPLHF
J gene: TRBJ2-1; D gene: TRBD1; V gene: TRBV30; clone size: few; CDR3 DNA: TGTGCCTGGTTAACCCCGGGACAGGGGAACAATGAGCAGTTCTTC; CDR3 protein: CAWLTPGQGNNEQFF
J gene: TRBJ2-7; D gene: NA; V gene: TRBV5-4; clone size: few; CDR3 DNA: TGTGCCAGCAGCTTGTTCGGGAAGGAGCAGTACTTC; CDR3 protein: CASSLFGKEQYF
J gene: TRBJ2-1; D gene: TRBD2; V gene: TRBV30; clone size: few; CDR3 DNA: TGTGCCTGGACGCTGTGGACTAGCGGAAACAATGAGCAGTTCTTC; CDR3 protein: CAWTLWTSGNNEQFF
J gene: TRBJ2-1; D gene: TRBD1; V gene: TRBV5-1; clone size: NA; CDR3 DNA: TGCGCCAGCAGCCGACAGGGACAGGGCAATGAGCAGTTCTTC; CDR3 protein: CASSRQGQGNEQFF
J gene: TRBJ1-6; D gene: NA; V gene: TRBV10-1; clone size: few; CDR3 DNA: TGCGCCAGCTTTCCGTACGGTTCACCCCTCCACTTT; CDR3 protein: CASFPYGSPLHF
J gene: TRBJ1-5; D gene: TRBD1; V gene: TRBV19; clone size: few; CDR3 DNA: TGTGCCATCGGACAGGGGGCAGGTCAGCCCCAGCATTTT; CDR3 protein: CAIGQGAGQPQHF
J gene: TRBJ1-5; D gene: TRBD1; V gene: TRBV5-3; clone size: few; CDR3 DNA: TGTGCCAGAAGGACGAGGGACAGGGGACATTTGGGCAATCAGCCCCAGCATTTT; CDR3 protein: CARRTRDRGHLGNQPQHF
J gene: TRBJ1-3; D gene: NA; V gene: TRBV5-1; clone size: NA; CDR3 DNA: TGCGCCAGCAGCTTGGAAGGGGCGAATGGAAACACCATATATTTT; CDR3 protein: CASSLEGANGNTIYF
J gene: TRBJ2-6; D gene: NA; V gene: TRBV11-3; clone size: NA; CDR3 DNA: TGTGCCAGCAGCCCGTTTACTGTAGGGGCCAACGTCCTGACTTTC; CDR3 protein: CASSPFTVGANVLTF
J gene: TRBJ2-6; D gene: TRBD1; V gene: TRBV6-6; clone size: few; CDR3 DNA: TGTGCCGGCCAAGGGACAGGGGTCTCTGGGGCCAACGTCCTGCCTTTC; CDR3 protein: CAGQGTGVSGANVLPF
J gene: TRBJ1-5; D gene: TRBD1; V gene: TRBV19; clone size: few; CDR3 DNA: TGTGCCAGTAGTACCCAGGACAGGGTCAATCAGCCCCAGCATTTT; CDR3 protein: CASSTQDRVNQPQHF
J gene: TRBJ1-2; D gene: TRBD1; V gene: TRBV18; clone size: few; CDR3 DNA: TGTGCCAGCTCCCCGGACAGGAACTATGGCTACACCTTC; CDR3 protein: CASSPDRNYGYTF
J gene: TRBJ2-7; D gene: TRBD1; V gene: TRBV5-1; clone size: few; CDR3 DNA: TGCGCCAGCAGCAAAACCGGGACAGGGGGTCGCCACGAGCAGTACTTC; CDR3 protein: CASSKTGTGGRHEQYF
J gene: TRBJ2-3; D gene: TRBD1; V gene: TRBV9; clone size: NA; CDR3 DNA: TGTGCCAGCAGCCTCGGGACAGGGGGCACAGATACGCAGTATTTT; CDR3 protein: CASSLGTGGTDTQYF
J gene: TRBJ2-7; D gene: TRBD1; V gene: TRBV19; clone size: NA; CDR3 DNA: TGTGCCAGTAGTAGGGGACAGACCTACGAGCAGTACTTC; CDR3 protein: CASSRGQTYEQYF
J gene: TRBJ2-7; D gene: TRBD2; V gene: TRBV5-6; clone size: NA; CDR3 DNA: TGTGCCAGCAGCTCGACCGGGACTACAACCGAGCAGTACTTC; CDR3 protein: CASSSTGTTTEQYF
J gene: TRBJ2-1; D gene: TRBD2; V gene: TRBV9; clone size: few; CDR3 DNA: TGTGCCAGCAGCTACCGGGGGGGTGAGCAGTTCTTC; CDR3 protein: CASSYRGGEQFF
J gene: TRBJ2-1; D gene: TRBD1; V gene: TRBV6-5; clone size: NA; CDR3 DNA: TGTGCCAGCAGAGACAGGGGGAACAATGAGCAGTTCTTC; CDR3 protein: CASRDRGNNEQFF
J gene: TRBJ2-7; D gene: NA; V gene: TRBV11-3; clone size: many; CDR3 DNA: TGTGCCAGCAGCCCCCTTTTGGCGGGACGAGAGGTGCAGTACTTC; CDR3 protein: CASSPLLAGREVQYF
J gene: TRBJ2-7; D gene: NA; V gene: TRBV29-1; clone size: few; CDR3 DNA: TGCAGCGTTGAAAAGGGAGGTGGCTACGAGCAGTACTTC; CDR3 protein: CSVEKGGGYEQYF
J gene: TRBJ2-7; D gene: NA; V gene: TRBV29-1; clone size: NA; CDR3 DNA: TGCAGTGTGCTACCGTCGGCCTACGAGCAGTACTTC; CDR3 protein: CSVLPSAYEQYF
J gene: TRBJ2-5; D gene: NA; V gene: TRBV13; clone size: NA; CDR3 DNA: TGTGCCAGCAGCTTAAGAGTAGAAGAGACCCAGTACTTC; CDR3 protein: CASSLRVEETQYF
J gene: TRBJ2-7; D gene: NA; V gene: TRBV13; clone size: NA; CDR3 DNA: TGTGCCAGCAGCTTAATGGCGGGGCCCGGGTGGGAGCAGTACTTC; CDR3 protein: CASSLMAGPGWEQYF
J gene: TRBJ2-5; D gene: TRBD2; V gene: TRBV13; clone size: NA; CDR3 DNA: TGTGCCAGCAGCTTAGATGCTAGCGGGCAAGAGACCCAGTACTTC; CDR3 protein: CASSLDASGQETQYF
J gene: TRBJ2-7; D gene: TRBD1; V gene: TRBV7-8; clone size: NA; CDR3 DNA: TGTGCCAGCAGCTTAGACTCCCCGGACAGGGGGTATTCCTACGAGCAGTACTTC; CDR3 protein: CASSLDSPDRGYSYEQYF
J gene: TRBJ2-1; D gene: TRBD2; V gene: TRBV4-3; clone size: NA; CDR3 DNA: TGCGCCAGCAGCCAAGGTCCAGCGGGGGCCAATGAGCAGTTCTTC; CDR3 protein: CASSQGPAGANEQFF
J gene: TRBJ2-7; D gene: TRBD2; V gene: TRBV18; clone size: NA; CDR3 DNA: TGTGCCAGCTCCGGGGGGGGGCCTTCGGGTGAGCAGTACTTC; CDR3 protein: CASSGGGPSGEQYF
J gene: TRBJ1-1; D gene: TRBD1; V gene: TRBV27; clone size: many; CDR3 DNA: TGTGCCAGCAGTTTATACAGGGGAAGAATGAACACTGAAGCTTTCTTT; CDR3 protein: CASSLYRGRMNTEAFF
J gene: TRBJ1-5; D gene: NA; V gene: TRBV4-1; clone size: few; CDR3 DNA: TGCGCCAGCAGCCAAGTGCTAAATAGCAATCAGCCCCAGCATTTT; CDR3 protein: CASSQVLNSNQPQHF
J gene: TRBJ1-3; D gene: NA; V gene: TRBV7-9; clone size: NA; CDR3 DNA: TGTGCCAGCAGCTTATCGCAGGGGTATGGAAACACCATATATTTT; CDR3 protein: CASSLSQGYGNTIYF
J gene: TRBJ2-7; D gene: TRBD1; V gene: TRBV9; clone size: few; CDR3 DNA: TGTGCCAGCAGCCCAAATCAACAGGGGGGAGCCTACGAGCAGTACTTC; CDR3 protein: CASSPNQQGGAYEQYF
J gene: TRBJ2-3; D gene: TRBD2; V gene: TRBV7-9; clone size: NA; CDR3 DNA: TGTGCCAGCAGCTCAGGGTTAGCGGGGGGGTCAGATACGCAGTATTTT; CDR3 protein: CASSSGLAGGSDTQYF
J gene: TRBJ1-2; D gene: TRBD1; V gene: TRBV5-4; clone size: few; CDR3 DNA: TGTGCCAGCAGCCATGACAGGGCTGGAGGCTACACCTTC; CDR3 protein: CASSHDRAGGYTF
J gene: TRBJ1-1; D gene: NA; V gene: TRBV19; clone size: NA; CDR3 DNA: TGTGCCAGTAGTATAAGTCCGGGACACGAAAGGATGAACACTGAAGCTTTCTTT; CDR3 protein: CASSISPGHERMNTEAFF
J gene: TRBJ2-6; D gene: TRBD1; V gene: TRBV5-1; clone size: few; CDR3 DNA: TGCGCCAGCAGCGAGGGACAGGGGGGTGGGGCCAACGTCCTGACTTTC; CDR3 protein: CASSEGQGGGANVLTF
J gene: TRBJ1-6; D gene: NA; V gene: TRBV2; clone size: few; CDR3 DNA: TGTGCCAGCAGGAGGTGGGGACAAAATAATTCACCCCTCCACTTT; CDR3 protein: CASRRWGQNNSPLHF
J gene: TRBJ2-5; D gene: TRBD1; V gene: TRBV7-8; clone size: NA; CDR3 DNA: TGTGCCAGCAGCTTAGACCAGGGGGAGGAGACCCAGTACTTC; CDR3 protein: CASSLDQGEETQYF
J gene: TRBJ2-7; D gene: TRBD2; V gene: TRBV30; clone size: NA; CDR3 DNA: TGTGCCTTAGCGGGAGGGGAGTACGAGCAGTACTTC; CDR3 protein: CALAGGEYEQYF
J gene: TRBJ2-5; D gene: TRBD2; V gene: TRBV5-1; clone size: NA; CDR3 DNA: TGCGCCAGCAGCCTTGGGTTGGCGGGAGGTAAAGAGACCCAGTACTTC; CDR3 protein: CASSLGLAGGKETQYF
J gene: TRBJ1-3; D gene: NA; V gene: TRBV5-6; clone size: NA; CDR3 DNA: TGTGCCAGCAGGATGCAGGTCTCCTCTGGAAACACCATATATTTT; CDR3 protein: CASRMQVSSGNTIYF
J gene: TRBJ2-3; D gene: NA; V gene: TRBV5-1; clone size: NA; CDR3 DNA: TGCGCCAGCAGCTTGGCCTTAACCAACACCCACACAGATACGCAGTATTTT; CDR3 protein: CASSLALTNTHTDTQYF
J gene: TRBJ2-2; D gene: TRBD1; V gene: TRBV5-6; clone size: NA; CDR3 DNA: TGTGCCAGCAACCCCCGACAGGGTAACACCGGGGAGCTGTTTTTT; CDR3 protein: CASNPRQGNTGELFF
J gene: TRBJ2-7; D gene: NA; V gene: TRBV30; clone size: few; CDR3 DNA: TGTGCCTGGAGTGTAGGGGTAGGATCGACCGAGCAGTACTTC; CDR3 protein: CAWSVGVGSTEQYF
J gene: TRBJ2-7; D gene: TRBD1; V gene: TRBV19; clone size: NA; CDR3 DNA: TGTGCCAGTAGTGCGACCGGGACAGGGAAGTACGAGCAGTACTTC; CDR3 protein: CASSATGTGKYEQYF
J gene: TRBJ2-3; D gene: NA; V gene: TRBV9; clone size: NA; CDR3 DNA: TGTGCCAGCAGCGTGGGCTACACAGATACGCAGTATTTT; CDR3 protein: CASSVGYTDTQYF